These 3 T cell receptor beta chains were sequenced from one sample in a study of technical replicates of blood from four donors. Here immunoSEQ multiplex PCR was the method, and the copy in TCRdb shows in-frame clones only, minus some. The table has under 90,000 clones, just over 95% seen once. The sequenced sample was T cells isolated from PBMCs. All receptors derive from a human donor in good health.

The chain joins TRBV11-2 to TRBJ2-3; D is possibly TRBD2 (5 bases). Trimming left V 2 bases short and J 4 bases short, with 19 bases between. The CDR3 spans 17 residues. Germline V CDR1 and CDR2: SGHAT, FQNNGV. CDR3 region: CASSLRASGTQPDTQYF. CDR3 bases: TGTGCCAGCAGCTTAAGGGCGTCGGGAACTCAGCCAGATACGCAGTATTTT.

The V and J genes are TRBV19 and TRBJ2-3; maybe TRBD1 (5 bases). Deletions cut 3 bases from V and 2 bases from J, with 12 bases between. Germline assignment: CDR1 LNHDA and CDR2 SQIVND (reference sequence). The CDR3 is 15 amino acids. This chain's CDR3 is CASSIRVLPTDTQYF. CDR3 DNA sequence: TGTGCCAGTAGTATCAGGGTTCTTCCCACAGATACGCAGTATTTT.

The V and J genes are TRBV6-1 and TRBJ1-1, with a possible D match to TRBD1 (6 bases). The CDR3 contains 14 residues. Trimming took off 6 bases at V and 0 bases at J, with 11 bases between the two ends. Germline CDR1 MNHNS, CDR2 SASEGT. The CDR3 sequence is CASRQGLMNTEAFF. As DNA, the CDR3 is TGTGCCAGCAGACAGGGTCTGATGAACACTGAAGCTTTCTTT.